Shown below are 18 T cell receptor beta chains from a single sample sequenced in a study of T cells in narcolepsy. The protocol was immunoSEQ multiplex PCR, while the TCRdb copy is restricted to in-frame clones and leaves out a portion. In the table there are approximately 25,000 clones, about four fifths of which are singletons. Specimen: memory (CD45RA-) CD4+ T cells from blood. The source is a human donor in good health.

The chain has TRBV7-2 and TRBJ2-2, with 8 bases lining up with TRBD1. V lost 5 bases and J lost 6; bases outside the gene matches: 11. The CDR3 consists of 16 residues. The germline CDR1 and CDR2 sequences are SGHTA and FQGNSA. CDR3 amino acids: CASSPRQGTISGELFF. The CDR3 DNA is TGTGCCAGCAGCCCTCGACAGGGGACAATATCCGGGGAGCTGTTTTTT.

The rearrangement uses TRBV21-1 and TRBJ2-2; the table's D gene call, TRBD2, was not cross checked with the DNA. TRBV21-1 is noted as a pseudogene. This CDR3 is built from 16 residues. The CDR3 sequence: CASSKSGEALGGELFF. CDR3 in DNA: TGTGCCAGCAGCAAAAGTGGGGAGGCGCTTGGCGGGGAGCTGTTTTTT.

V gene TRBV7-3 combines with J gene TRBJ2-5; D unresolved. The CDR3 runs 13 residues. Germline assignment: CDR1 SGHTA and CDR2 FQGTGA. V was clipped by 6 bases and J by 1 base, with 9 bases between them. The CDR3, as DNA: TGTGCCAGCAGTACGCAGGCCCAAGAGACCCAGTACTTC. Translating gives CASSTQAQETQYF.

The chain carries TRBV28 and TRBJ2-3; D unresolved. V lost 6 bases and J lost 5, with 6 bases in between. This CDR3 contains 11 residues. CDR1 and CDR2 (germline): MDHEN, SYDVKM. The CDR3 is CASRYLDTQYF. CDR3 nucleotide sequence: TGTGCCAGCAGGTACTTAGATACGCAGTATTTT.

V usage is TRBV5-6 and J usage is TRBJ2-5, with D perhaps matching TRBD1 (6 bases). The germline gives CDR1 SGHDT, CDR2 YYEEEE. This CDR3 is 15 amino acids long. Deletions cut 6 bases from V and 3 bases from J, with 18 bases between. CDR3 coding DNA: TGTGCCAGCACCTACAGGGTGCCACGTAAAGAGACCCAGTACTTC. Its protein product is CASTYRVPRKETQYF.

CDR3 protein: CASSLVKGRGNYGYTF. DNA of the CDR3: TGTGCCAGCAGCTTAGTGAAGGGGCGGGGAAACTATGGCTACACCTTC. This chain connects TRBV11-2 to TRBJ1-2; tentative D call: TRBD1 (5 bases). CDR3 length equals 16 residues. Trimming took 1 base from V and 2 from J, leaving 14 bases between them. Per the germline V gene, CDR1 is SGHAT and CDR2 is FQNNGV.

The chain joins TRBV19 to TRBJ1-5; 7 bases agree with TRBD1. The CDR3 consists of 14 residues. Per germline, CDR1 LNHDA and CDR2 SQIVND (reference sequence). The V segment lost 7 bases and the J segment 3 bases; nucleotides outside the gene matches: 6. The CDR3 nucleotides read TGTGCCAGTATCCCACAGGGGACCAATCAGCCCCAGCATTTT. Its translation: CASIPQGTNQPQHF.

This chain links TRBV6-1 with TRBJ2-4, with D possibly being TRBD1 or TRBD2 (5 bases each). The CDR3 extends over 15 amino acids. The germline V gene has CDR1 MNHNS and CDR2 SASEGT. With 4 bases removed from V and 0 bases from J, the gap between germline ends came to 10 bases. Here the CDR3 DNA reads TGTGCCAGCAGTGTCGGGACGGTAGCCAAAAACATTCAGTACTTC. It is translated as CASSVGTVAKNIQYF.

By share, this clone counts as medium-sized. The rearrangement links TRBV5-6 to TRBJ1-5; D ambiguous. Germline assignment: CDR1 SGHDT and CDR2 YYEEEE. The CDR3 runs 16 residues. Trimming cost V 2 bases and J 1 base, with 13 bases left between them. The CDR3: CASSFYSEQSNQPQHF. CDR3 in DNA: TGTGCCAGCAGCTTTTACTCAGAGCAAAGCAATCAGCCCCAGCATTTT.

This sequence joins TRBV6-6 and TRBJ2-5; D is perhaps TRBD1 (5 bases). V gave up 3 bases and J gave up 4 bases, with 15 bases separating them. This CDR3 region has 15 residues. CDR1 is MNHNY and CDR2 is SVGAGI in the germline V gene (reference sequence). DNA of the CDR3: TGTGCCAGCAGTTATCTTCAGGGAAGGGGAGAGACCCAGTACTTC. Encoded protein: CASSYLQGRGETQYF.

This chain links TRBV30 with TRBJ1-2; TRBD1 might be the D (5 bases). This CDR3 has 13 residues. CDR1 is GTSNPN, CDR2 SVGIG, per germline (reference sequence). The V end lost 3 bases, the J end lost 6 bases, and 14 bases lay between the germline ends. The CDR3 protein is CAWSPSGLNGYTF. The CDR3 nucleotides read TGTGCCTGGAGCCCCTCAGGGCTCAATGGCTACACCTTC.

The V gene is TRBV7-3, the J gene TRBJ2-1; the match to TRBD2 covers 9 bases. Germline assignment: CDR1 SGHTA and CDR2 FQGTGA. Trimming took 5 bases from V and 1 from J; bases not matched to a gene: 6. CDR3 size: 16 residues. CDR3 sequence reads: CASSPGLAGSYNEQFF. The CDR3 DNA follows: TGTGCCAGCAGCCCGGGACTAGCAGGGTCCTACAATGAGCAGTTCTTC.

The chain carries TRBV7-2 and TRBJ1-4; D possibly corresponds to TRBD1 (5 bases). The germline gives CDR1 SGHTA, CDR2 FQGNSA. The CDR3 sequence is 14 residues long. The V end lost 5 bases, the J end lost 8 bases, and 15 bases lay between the germline ends. The CDR3 DNA reads as TGTGCCAGCAGCCCTCCAGGGATGAGGGAAAAACTGTTTTTT. Encoded protein: CASSPPGMREKLFF.

This rearrangement joins TRBV11-2 to TRBJ2-1; 9 bases are a match to TRBD2. The CDR3 is 15 amino acids. With 6 bases clipped from V and 7 bases from J, the junction kept 10 bases outside the gene matches. Germline V lookup: CDR1 SGHAT, CDR2 FQNNGV. CDR3 sequence reads: CASRRIAGGPNEQFF. CDR3 coding DNA: TGTGCCAGCAGGCGGATTGCGGGAGGGCCGAATGAGCAGTTCTTC. Supplemented by reference TRBV11-2 and TRBJ2-1, the full variable domain reads EAGVAQSPRYKIIEKRQSVAFWCNPISGHATLYWYQQILGQGPKLLIQFQNNGVVDDSQLPKDRFSAERLKGVDSTLKIQPAKLEDSAVYLCASRRIAGGPNEQFFGPGTRLTVL.

This clone occurred a few times. This chain joins TRBV19 and TRBJ1-2; the D gene is possibly TRBD1 (6 bases). Germline V gene data show CDR1 as LNHDA and CDR2 as SQIVND (reference sequence). The CDR3 totals 14 residues. Trimming shortened V by 5 bases and J by 7 bases, and 17 bases separated the two germline ends. The CDR3 sequence: CASSPTGGHRGYTF. The CDR3 nucleotides are TGTGCCAGTAGTCCCACCGGGGGGCATCGTGGCTACACCTTC. The variable domain in full, completed from reference TRBV19 and TRBJ1-2, reads DGGITQSPKYLFRKEGQNVTLSCEQNLNHDAMYWYRQDPGQGLRLIYYSQIVNDFQKGDIAEGYSVSREKKESFPLTVTSAQKNPTAFYLCASSPTGGHRGYTFGSGTRLTVV.

The CDR3 bases are TGTGCCAGCAGCTTGCGGGACAGGGGTCGAAGGGAGCAGTACTTC. Translated, it gives CASSLRDRGRREQYF. The rearrangement links TRBV5-4 to TRBJ2-7; 10 bases fit TRBD1. CDR1 and CDR2 (germline): SGHNT, YYREEE (reference sequence). The V gene end was trimmed by 1 base and the J gene end by 7 bases; junction bases not matched to a gene: 8. CDR3 size: 15 residues.

This clone was picked up one time. V gene TRBV18 combines with J gene TRBJ1-2, with D unclear. The germline gives CDR1 KGHSH, CDR2 LQKENI. Deletions cut 2 bases from V and 2 bases from J, with 6 bases between. This CDR3 has 13 amino acids. The CDR3 DNA is TGTGCCAGCTCACCAGACACGAACTATGGCTACACCTTC. Translated: CASSPDTNYGYTF.

J is TRBJ2-7 and V is TRBV7-6; 8 bases match TRBD1. The ends lost 2 bases at V and 10 bases at J; junction bases unmatched: 4. The CDR3 length is 12 residues. Looked up from germline, CDR1 is SGHVS and CDR2 is FNYEAQ. The CDR3 spells CASSLMQGAQYF. CDR3 sequence (DNA): TGTGCCAGCAGCTTAATGCAGGGGGCACAGTACTTC.